Presented here are 29 T cell receptor beta chains from one specimen sequenced in a study of technical replicates of blood from several donors. Profiling relied on immunoSEQ multiplex PCR, and the TCRdb table lists in-frame clones only, not all of them. The sample records more than 80,000 clones, approximately 94% being singletons. The specimen sequenced was T cells isolated from PBMCs. These receptors were taken from a human donor in good health.

V usage is TRBV28 and J usage is TRBJ1-2, with D tentatively TRBD1 (5 bases). The ends were cut back, 5 bases at V and 8 bases at J, with 12 bases in the middle. This CDR3 is 12 amino acids long. The germline CDR1 and CDR2 sequences are MDHEN and SYDVKM. The CDR3 DNA sequence: TGTGCCAGCAGTCAAGGGGTAAGGGGCTACACCTTC. It encodes CASSQGVRGYTF.

The chain has TRBV4-1 and TRBJ1-3; D remains unclear. There are 15 residues in the CDR3. Germline assignment: CDR1 MGHRA and CDR2 YSYEKL. Trimming removed 0 bases from V and 2 bases from J, with 8 bases in between. CDR3 loop: CASSQDAKTGNTIYF. DNA of the CDR3: TGCGCCAGCAGCCAAGATGCGAAGACTGGAAACACCATATATTTT.

A few counts support this clone. This chain uses TRBV30 with TRBJ1-1; 8 bases agree with TRBD1. With V trimmed by 3 bases and J by 5 bases, 8 bases remained unmatched. The CDR3 extends over 14 amino acids. Germline lookup yields CDR1 GTSNPN and CDR2 SVGIG (reference sequence). CDR3 amino acids: CAWSQDRASTEAFF. The CDR3 DNA follows: TGTGCCTGGAGCCAGGACAGGGCGTCTACTGAAGCTTTCTTT.

The DNA for the CDR3 is TGTGCCAGCAGCTTAGCGGCAGAGACCCAGTACTTC. It is translated as CASSLAAETQYF. This chain uses TRBV7-9 with TRBJ2-5, with D unclear. Germline V gene sequence: CDR1 SEHNR, CDR2 FQNEAQ (reference sequence). The CDR3 loop spans 12 amino acids. V was trimmed by 0 bases and J by 4 bases, leaving 3 bases between them.

This chain links TRBV12-5 with TRBJ2-7; D is possibly TRBD2 (6 bases). V was pared by 0 bases and J by 2 bases, with 14 bases between. Germline CDR1 LGHNT, CDR2 FRNRAP. The CDR3 length is 16 residues. The CDR3 loop is CASGLVLTSSPYEQYF. The CDR3 nucleotides read TGTGCTAGTGGTTTGGTACTTACTAGCAGTCCCTACGAGCAGTACTTC.

The chain uses TRBV4-1 and TRBJ1-1; D unresolved. This CDR3 has 14 amino acids. V gave up 2 bases and J gave up 5 bases, with 12 bases separating them. CDR1 is MGHRA and CDR2 is YSYEKL in the germline V gene. The CDR3 region is CASSQTFTGTEAFF. CDR3 nucleotides: TGCGCCAGCAGCCAAACCTTCACCGGGACTGAAGCTTTCTTT.

The chain has TRBV7-9 and TRBJ1-5, with no clear D. CDR1 and CDR2 from the germline V gene are SEHNR and FQNEAQ (reference sequence). V lost 4 bases to trimming and J lost 0 bases, with 10 bases between them. The CDR3 has 15 residues. In DNA, the CDR3 is TGTGCCAGCAGCTCCGGGAGCTATAGCAATCAGCCCCAGCATTTT. Translation: CASSSGSYSNQPQHF.

This clone has a single count. The chain recombines TRBV6-1 with TRBJ2-3; the match to TRBD2 covers 10 bases. This CDR3 has 16 residues. With 2 bases clipped from V and 3 bases from J, the junction kept 5 bases outside the gene matches. CDR1 is MNHNS, CDR2 SASEGT, per germline. The DNA for the CDR3 is TGTGCCAGCAGTGAAAGCGGGAGGGACGGGACAGATACGCAGTATTTT. It translates to CASSESGRDGTDTQYF.

For the CDR3, the DNA is TGTGCCATCAGTGAGGGCGGGGGGTCCCCCCTCACAGATACGCAGTATTTT. Its translation is CAISEGGGSPLTDTQYF. V is TRBV10-3 and J is TRBJ2-3; TRBD2 agrees at 8 bases. V was pared by 2 bases and J by 2 bases, with 9 bases of the junction left unmatched. Germline CDR1 ENHRY, CDR2 SYGVKD. The CDR3 length is 17 residues.

The chain has TRBV5-4 and TRBJ2-5; D is perhaps TRBD2 (6 bases). Trimming left V 4 bases short and J 2 bases short, with 15 bases between. CDR3 length: 15 amino acids. Germline V CDR1 and CDR2: SGHNT, YYREEE (reference sequence). The DNA for the CDR3 is TGTGCCAGCAGCCCCAGCGGGTGGGGACAAGAGACCCAGTACTTC. The encoded protein is CASSPSGWGQETQYF. The full variable domain, rest sourced from reference TRBV5-4 and TRBJ2-5, is ETGVTQSPTHLIKTRGQQVTLRCSSQSGHNTVSWYQQALGQGPQFIFQYYREEENGRGNFPPRFSGLQFPNYSSELNVNALELDDSALYLCASSPSGWGQETQYFGPGTRLLVL.

Written as DNA, the CDR3 is TGTGCCAGCAGTGAAAGCCCGGACAGCCTTAGCAATCAGCCCCAGCATTTT. Its protein product is CASSESPDSLSNQPQHF. This chain joins TRBV6-1 and TRBJ1-5, with D tentatively TRBD1 (6 bases). Germline CDR1 reads MNHNS; CDR2 reads SASEGT. This CDR3 spans 17 amino acids. V dropped 2 bases and J dropped 0 bases, with 14 bases sitting between them.

The V gene is TRBV28, the J gene TRBJ2-7; tentative D call: TRBD2 (6 bases). The CDR3 runs to 16 residues. The V gene's germline CDR1 is MDHEN and CDR2 SYDVKM. The V gene lost 6 bases and the J gene lost 5 bases, with 23 bases spanning the gap. The CDR3, as DNA: TGTGCCAGCAGGGGAGGTAGCATCCCTAGGTCGGACGAGCAGTACTTC. Residues: CASRGGSIPRSDEQYF.

The chain is built from TRBV29-1 and TRBJ1-2, with TRBD1 as a possible D gene (5 bases). The CDR3 is made up of 13 amino acids. Germline CDR1 is SQVTM and CDR2 is ANQGSEA. V was clipped by 4 bases and J by 7 bases, with 16 bases between them. CDR3 DNA sequence: TGCAGCGTTGGAGTCAGGACATCAAGTGGCTACACCTTC. This translates into CSVGVRTSSGYTF.

To note about this clone: The junction does not match germline at one end; this may be a read error. V is TRBV7-7 and J is TRBJ2-1; 9 nucleotides align to TRBD1. This CDR3 region has 15 residues. The germline V gene has CDR1 SSHAT and CDR2 FNYEAQ (reference sequence). CDR3 DNA sequence: TGTGCTAGCAGCCAACAGGGGGCGTTTCTCAATGAGCAGTTCTTC. This translates into CASSQQGAFLNEQFF.

This chain uses TRBV28 with TRBJ2-6; TRBD2 is a possible D gene (5 bases). CDR1 and CDR2 from the germline V gene are MDHEN and SYDVKM. CDR3 length: 20 amino acids. Trimming pared 3 bases from V and 4 bases from J, leaving 25 bases between. CDR3 sequence (DNA): TGTGCCAGCAGTTTGTCCGCGGCGACTAAAAAGAGGCCGGGGGCCAACGTCCTGACTTTC. Its protein product is CASSLSAATKKRPGANVLTF.

The chain couples TRBV19 to TRBJ2-7, with D perhaps matching TRBD2 (5 bases). This CDR3 is 14 amino acids long. The germline gives CDR1 LNHDA, CDR2 SQIVND (reference sequence). Trimming left V 9 bases short and J 3 bases short, with 18 bases between. CDR3 amino acids: CASRPAGGFYEQYF. CDR3 in DNA: TGTGCCAGCCGACCGGCGGGCGGATTCTACGAGCAGTACTTC.

V and J are TRBV2 and TRBJ2-3; 8 nucleotides match TRBD1. Germline trimming cut 4 bases from V and 3 bases from J; bases unmatched to any gene: 9. The CDR3 runs 16 residues. The germline V gene has CDR1 SNHLY and CDR2 FYNNEI. CDR3: CASSGPGTGFTDTQYF. CDR3 in DNA: TGTGCCAGCAGTGGCCCCGGGACAGGTTTTACAGATACGCAGTATTTT. The whole variable domain, remainder taken from reference TRBV2 and TRBJ2-3, is EPEVTQTPSHQVTQMGQEVILRCVPISNHLYFYWYRQILGQKVEFLVSFYNNEISEKSEIFDDQFSVERPDGSNFTLKIRSTKLEDSAMYFCASSGPGTGFTDTQYFGPGTRLTVL.

The chain uses TRBV19 and TRBJ1-1; D may be TRBD1 (5 bases). This CDR3 contains 16 residues. Germline-derived CDR1 and CDR2 are LNHDA and SQIVND (reference sequence). Trimming shortened V by 4 bases and J by 2 bases, and 17 bases separated the two germline ends. The CDR3 coding sequence is TGTGCCAGTAGTAGCCTCGGAAGGGGTTTCAACACTGAAGCTTTCTTT. Residues: CASSSLGRGFNTEAFF. Full variable domain (remainder filled in from reference TRBV19 and TRBJ1-1): DGGITQSPKYLFRKEGQNVTLSCEQNLNHDAMYWYRQDPGQGLRLIYYSQIVNDFQKGDIAEGYSVSREKKESFPLTVTSAQKNPTAFYLCASSSLGRGFNTEAFFGQGTRLTVV.

The chain combines TRBV29-1 with TRBJ2-7, with D possibly matching TRBD1 (6 bases). CDR1 is SQVTM and CDR2 is ANQGSEA in the germline V gene. V was pared by 6 bases and J by 5 bases, with 17 bases between. The CDR3 is made up of 13 amino acids. The CDR3 region has the DNA TGCAGCGTGATTACGACAGGTAGCCACGAGCAGTACTTC. Its protein is CSVITTGSHEQYF.

The gene calls are TRBV18 and TRBJ2-2; TRBD1 aligns across 9 bases. The CDR3 totals 16 residues. Germline trimming cut 2 bases from V and 3 bases from J; bases unmatched to any gene: 4. CDR1 KGHSH and CDR2 LQKENI come from the germline V gene. The DNA for the CDR3 is TGTGCCAGCTCACCAACAGGGGGCGAAGACACCGGGGAGCTGTTTTTT. Protein product: CASSPTGGEDTGELFF.

This clone was recorded once. The gene calls are TRBV6-5 and TRBJ1-4, with TRBD1 as a possible D gene (5 bases). The CDR3 is 15 amino acids. V was cut by 5 bases and J by 5 bases, with 15 bases left in between. Germline V gene lookup returns CDR1 MNHEY and CDR2 SVGAGI. The CDR3 is CASSQEGRRNEKLFF. The CDR3 region has the DNA TGTGCCAGCAGTCAGGAGGGGAGAAGGAATGAAAAACTGTTTTTT.

The chain is built from TRBV19 and TRBJ2-1; 8 bases align to TRBD2. Per germline, CDR1 LNHDA and CDR2 SQIVND (reference sequence). CDR3 length: 15 residues. Trimming removed 3 bases from V and 2 bases from J; junction bases left unmatched: 3. CDR3 sequence: CASSIRGGTYNEQFF. The CDR3 DNA sequence: TGTGCCAGTAGTATCCGGGGGGGGACCTACAATGAGCAGTTCTTC.

V gene TRBV29-1 combines with J gene TRBJ2-3; D is ambiguous. Trimming removed 4 bases from V and 2 bases from J, with 10 bases in between. Germline CDR1 SQVTM, CDR2 ANQGSEA. The CDR3 is 13 amino acids. The CDR3 DNA sequence: TGCAGCGTTGTTGGCACCAACACAGATACGCAGTATTTT. Amino acid sequence: CSVVGTNTDTQYF.

This chain joins TRBV19 and TRBJ2-1; the D gene is possibly TRBD1 (5 bases). This CDR3 has 15 residues. The germline gives CDR1 LNHDA, CDR2 SQIVND (reference sequence). The V and J ends lost 3 bases and 8 bases respectively, with 17 bases between them. This chain's CDR3 is CASSIRAGKVDEQFF. In DNA, the CDR3 is TGTGCCAGTAGTATTCGGGCAGGGAAAGTTGATGAGCAGTTCTTC.

In DNA, the CDR3 is TGTGCCAGCAGTCGAGGGGGAATTACAGATACGCAGTATTTT. Encoded protein: CASSRGGITDTQYF. The chain couples TRBV9 to TRBJ2-3, with D possibly being TRBD1 (6 bases). The CDR3 totals 14 residues. V lost 5 bases and J lost 3, with 13 bases in between. Germline CDR1 SGDLS, CDR2 YYNGEE.

This sequence joins TRBV12-5 and TRBJ2-1, with 7 bases matching TRBD1. CDR3 size: 17 residues. V was clipped by 2 bases and J by 3 bases; unmatched bases: 10. Germline CDR1 reads LGHNT; CDR2 reads FRNRAP. The CDR3 coding sequence is TGTGCTAGTGGTTTGCAACGGACAGGAACTTTCTACAATGAGCAGTTCTTC. Amino acid sequence: CASGLQRTGTFYNEQFF.

The chain joins TRBV13 to TRBJ2-7, with TRBD2 as a possible D gene (6 bases). Germline CDR1 is PRHDT and CDR2 is FYEKMQ (reference sequence). This CDR3 contains 16 residues. Trimming stripped 5 bases from V and 6 bases from J, with 23 bases between. CDR3 in amino acids: CASSKFPQGGDPEQYF. The CDR3 region has the DNA TGTGCCAGCAGCAAATTCCCACAAGGAGGGGATCCCGAGCAGTACTTC.

This chain connects TRBV9 to TRBJ2-2; TRBD2 agrees at 8 bases. Germline assignment: CDR1 SGDLS and CDR2 YYNGEE. This CDR3 is built from 15 residues. Trimming removed 2 bases from V and 6 bases from J; junction bases left unmatched: 6. The CDR3 nucleotides are TGTGCCAGCAGCGTCGGGGGGGGCGCGGCCGGGGAGCTGTTTTTT. Translation gives CASSVGGGAAGELFF.

The chain couples TRBV5-1 to TRBJ2-5; D call uncertain. With 4 bases removed from V and 1 base from J, the gap between germline ends came to 8 bases. The CDR3 length is 13 residues. The germline CDR1 and CDR2 sequences are SGHRS and YFSETQ. The CDR3 DNA reads TGCGCCAGCAGCCCCAGTCCCCAAGAGACCCAGTACTTC. Its translation is CASSPSPQETQYF.